This passage covers 2 T cell receptor beta chains from one sample sequenced in a study of blood T cell repertoires in COVID-19. Here immunoSEQ multiplex PCR was the method, and the copy in TCRdb shows in-frame clones only, minus some. This sample has 140,000 to 150,000 clones, with about 90% found just once. What was sequenced was PBMCs or T cells enriched from blood (not recorded which). These receptors came from a man between 60 and 75 years old who had recovered from COVID-19.

Points on this clone: The junction differs from germline at one of its ends, possibly a read error. The chain joins TRBV28 to TRBJ2-1; TRBD2 matches at 11 bases. The CDR3 has 17 amino acids. The germline gives CDR1 MDHEN, CDR2 SYDVKM. The CDR3 here is CASTLSPVAGGYNEQFF. In nucleotides, the CDR3 is TGTGCCAGCACTTTATCTCCCGTAGCGGGGGGGTACAATGAGCAGTTCTTC.

The chain joins TRBV4-1 to TRBJ2-7; 9 positions match TRBD1. Germline CDR1 MGHRA, CDR2 YSYEKL. After removal of 2 bases from V and 6 bases from J, the junction contained 8 bases not matched to a gene. CDR3 length: 15 residues. CDR3 sequence: CASSQLPGQGLEQYF. The CDR3 DNA reads TGCGCCAGCAGCCAACTCCCGGGACAGGGTCTCGAGCAGTACTTC.